This T cell receptor beta chain was captured in a study of technical replicates of blood from a handful of donors. The germline gives CDR1 SGHDN, CDR2 FVKESK. V lost 3 bases to trimming and J lost 5 bases; unmatched junction nucleotides: 6. The CDR3 sequence is 14 residues long. Sequencing used immunoSEQ multiplex PCR; TCRdb keeps in-frame clones, though not all of them. The data show 75,000 to 95,000 clones, 80% to 95% seen once. The chain is built from TRBV14 and TRBJ2-5; 7 bases align to TRBD1. Sequenced material: T cells isolated from PBMCs. The receptor was isolated from a human donor in good health. CDR3 bases: TGTGCCAGCAGCCAGGCGACAGGGTTGGAGACCCAGTACTTC. It codes for CASSQATGLETQYF. The full variable domain, in which reference TRBV14 and TRBJ2-5 provide the parts outside the CDR3, is EAGVTQFPSHSVIEKGQTVTLRCDPISGHDNLYWYRRVMGKEIKFLLHFVKESKQDESGMPNNRFLAERTGGTYSTLKVQPAELEDSGVYFCASSQATGLETQYFGPGTRLLVL.